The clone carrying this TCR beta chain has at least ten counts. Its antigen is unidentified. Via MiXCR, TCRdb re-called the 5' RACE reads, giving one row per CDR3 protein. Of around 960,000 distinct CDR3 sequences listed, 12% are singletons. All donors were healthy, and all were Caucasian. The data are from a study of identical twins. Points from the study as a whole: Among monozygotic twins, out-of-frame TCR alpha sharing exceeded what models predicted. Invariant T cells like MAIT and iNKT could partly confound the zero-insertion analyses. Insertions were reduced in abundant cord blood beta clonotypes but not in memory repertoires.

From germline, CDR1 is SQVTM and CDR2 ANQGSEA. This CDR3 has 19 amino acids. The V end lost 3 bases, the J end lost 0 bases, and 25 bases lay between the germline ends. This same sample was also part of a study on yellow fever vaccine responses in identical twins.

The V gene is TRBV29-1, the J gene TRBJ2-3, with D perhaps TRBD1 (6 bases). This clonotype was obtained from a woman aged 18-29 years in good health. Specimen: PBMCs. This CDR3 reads CSVEGLYQGPPFSTDTQYF. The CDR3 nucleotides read TGCAGCGTTGAGGGCCTCTATCAGGGGCCTCCATTTAGCACAGATACGCAGTATTTT.